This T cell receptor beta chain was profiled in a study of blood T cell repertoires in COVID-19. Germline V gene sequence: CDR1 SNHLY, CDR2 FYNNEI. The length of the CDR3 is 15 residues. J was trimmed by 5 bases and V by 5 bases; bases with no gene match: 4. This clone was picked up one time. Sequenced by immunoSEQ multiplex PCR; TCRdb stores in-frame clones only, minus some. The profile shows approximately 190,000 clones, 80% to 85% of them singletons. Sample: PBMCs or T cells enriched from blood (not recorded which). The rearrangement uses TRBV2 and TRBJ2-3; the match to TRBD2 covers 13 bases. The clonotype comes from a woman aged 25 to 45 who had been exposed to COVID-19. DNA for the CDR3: TGTGCCAGCAGTCCTACTAGCGGGGGGGGAGATACGCAGTATTTT. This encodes CASSPTSGGGDTQYF.